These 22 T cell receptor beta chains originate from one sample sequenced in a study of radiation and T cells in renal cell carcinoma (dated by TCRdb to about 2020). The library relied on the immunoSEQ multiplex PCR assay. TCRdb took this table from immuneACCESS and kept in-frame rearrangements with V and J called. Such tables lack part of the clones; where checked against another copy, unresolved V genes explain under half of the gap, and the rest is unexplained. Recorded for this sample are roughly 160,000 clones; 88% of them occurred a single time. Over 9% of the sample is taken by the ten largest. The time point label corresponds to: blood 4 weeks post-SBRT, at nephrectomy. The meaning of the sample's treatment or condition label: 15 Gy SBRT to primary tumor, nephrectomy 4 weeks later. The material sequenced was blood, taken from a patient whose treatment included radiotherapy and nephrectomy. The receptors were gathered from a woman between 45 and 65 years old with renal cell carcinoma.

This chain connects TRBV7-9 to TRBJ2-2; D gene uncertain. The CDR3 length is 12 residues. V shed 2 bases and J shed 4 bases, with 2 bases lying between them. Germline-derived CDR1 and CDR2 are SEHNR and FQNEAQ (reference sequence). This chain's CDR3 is CASSLSTGELFF. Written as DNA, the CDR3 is TGTGCCAGCAGCTTAAGCACCGGGGAGCTGTTTTTT.

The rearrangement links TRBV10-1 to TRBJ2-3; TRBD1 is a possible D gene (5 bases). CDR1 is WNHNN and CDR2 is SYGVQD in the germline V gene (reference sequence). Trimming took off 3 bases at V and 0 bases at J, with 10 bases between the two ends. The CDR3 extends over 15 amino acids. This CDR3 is CASSDRASSTDTQYF. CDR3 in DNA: TGCGCCAGCAGTGACAGGGCATCCAGCACAGATACGCAGTATTTT.

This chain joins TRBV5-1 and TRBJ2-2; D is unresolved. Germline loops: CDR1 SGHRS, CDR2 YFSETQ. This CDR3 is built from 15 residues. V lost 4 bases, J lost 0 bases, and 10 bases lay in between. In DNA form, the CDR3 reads TGCGCCAGCAGCCCTGGACGGACGAACACCGGGGAGCTGTTTTTT. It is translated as CASSPGRTNTGELFF.

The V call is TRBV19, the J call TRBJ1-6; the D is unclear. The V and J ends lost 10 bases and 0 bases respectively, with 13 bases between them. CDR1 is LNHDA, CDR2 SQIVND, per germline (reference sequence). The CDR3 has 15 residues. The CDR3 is CATRRAGSYNSPLHF. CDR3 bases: TGTGCCACTAGGAGGGCGGGCTCCTATAATTCACCCCTCCACTTT.

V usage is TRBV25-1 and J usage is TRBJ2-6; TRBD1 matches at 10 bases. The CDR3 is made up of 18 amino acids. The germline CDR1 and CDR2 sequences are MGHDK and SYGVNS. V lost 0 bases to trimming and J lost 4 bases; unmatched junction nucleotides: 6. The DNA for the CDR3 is TGTGCCAGCAGTGAATATGGACAGGGGGTCTTAGGGGCCAACGTCCTGACTTTC. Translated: CASSEYGQGVLGANVLTF.

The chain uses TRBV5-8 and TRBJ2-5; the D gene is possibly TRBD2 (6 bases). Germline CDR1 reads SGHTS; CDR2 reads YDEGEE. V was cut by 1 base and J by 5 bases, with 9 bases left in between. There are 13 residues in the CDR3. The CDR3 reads CASSLRGTETQYF. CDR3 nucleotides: TGTGCCAGCAGCTTGCGGGGGACGGAGACCCAGTACTTC.

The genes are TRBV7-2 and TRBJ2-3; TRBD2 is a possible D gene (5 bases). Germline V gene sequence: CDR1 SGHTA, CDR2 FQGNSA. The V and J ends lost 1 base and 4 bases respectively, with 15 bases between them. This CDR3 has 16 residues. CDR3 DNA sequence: TGTGCCAGCAGCTTAGTAGAGGGCTTAGGGTCAGATACGCAGTATTTT. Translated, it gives CASSLVEGLGSDTQYF.

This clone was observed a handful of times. CDR3 amino acids: CASSSTVGSYNEQFF. In DNA, the CDR3 is TGTGCCAGCAGCTCGACGGTGGGCTCCTACAATGAGCAGTTCTTC. The V and J genes are TRBV7-2 and TRBJ2-1; D ambiguous. The length of the CDR3 is 15 residues. Germline V lookup: CDR1 SGHTA, CDR2 FQGNSA. Deletions cut 4 bases from V and 0 bases from J, with 10 bases between. Based on the CDR3 plus reference TRBV7-2 and TRBJ2-1, the full variable domain is GAGVSQSPSNKVTEKGKDVELRCDPISGHTALYWYRQSLGQGLEFLIYFQGNSAPDKSGLPSDRFSAERTGGSVSTLTIQRTQQEDSAVYLCASSSTVGSYNEQFFGPGTRLTVL.

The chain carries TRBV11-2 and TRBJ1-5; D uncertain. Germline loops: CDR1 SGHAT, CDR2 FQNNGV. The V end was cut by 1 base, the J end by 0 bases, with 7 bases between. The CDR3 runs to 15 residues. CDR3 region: CASSLAGNSNQPQHF. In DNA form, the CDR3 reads TGTGCCAGCAGCTTAGCTGGGAATAGCAATCAGCCCCAGCATTTT.

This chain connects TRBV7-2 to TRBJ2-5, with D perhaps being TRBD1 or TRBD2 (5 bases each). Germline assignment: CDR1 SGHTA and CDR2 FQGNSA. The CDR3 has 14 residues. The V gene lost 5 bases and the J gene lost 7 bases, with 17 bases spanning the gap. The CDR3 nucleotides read TGTGCCAGCAGCGATTGGACACCAGGAGGGACCCAGTACTTC. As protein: CASSDWTPGGTQYF.

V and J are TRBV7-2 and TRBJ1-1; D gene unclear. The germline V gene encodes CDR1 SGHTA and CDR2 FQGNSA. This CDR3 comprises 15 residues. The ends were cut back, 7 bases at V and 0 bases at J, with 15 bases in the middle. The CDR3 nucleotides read TGTGCCAGCACCAGTACCAGTATAATGAACACTGAAGCTTTCTTT. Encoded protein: CASTSTSIMNTEAFF.

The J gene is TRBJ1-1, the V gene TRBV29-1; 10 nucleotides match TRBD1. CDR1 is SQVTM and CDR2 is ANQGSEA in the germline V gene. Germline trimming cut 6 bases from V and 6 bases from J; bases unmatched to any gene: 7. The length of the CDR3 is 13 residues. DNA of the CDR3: TGCAGCGTGGCGACAGGGGGCGCATCTGAAGCTTTCTTT. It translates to CSVATGGASEAFF.

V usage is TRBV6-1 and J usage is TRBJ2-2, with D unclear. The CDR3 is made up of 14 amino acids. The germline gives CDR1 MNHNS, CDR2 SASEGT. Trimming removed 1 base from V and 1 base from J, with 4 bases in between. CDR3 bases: TGTGCCAGCAGTGAAGTGGGGAACACCGGGGAGCTGTTTTTT. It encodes CASSEVGNTGELFF.

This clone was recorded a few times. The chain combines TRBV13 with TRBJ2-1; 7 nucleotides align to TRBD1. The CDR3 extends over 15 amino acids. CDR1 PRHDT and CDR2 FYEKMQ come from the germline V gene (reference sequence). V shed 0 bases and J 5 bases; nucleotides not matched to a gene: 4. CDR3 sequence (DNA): TGTGCCAGCAGCTTAGGGACAGGGCTAAACAATGAGCAGTTCTTC. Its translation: CASSLGTGLNNEQFF.

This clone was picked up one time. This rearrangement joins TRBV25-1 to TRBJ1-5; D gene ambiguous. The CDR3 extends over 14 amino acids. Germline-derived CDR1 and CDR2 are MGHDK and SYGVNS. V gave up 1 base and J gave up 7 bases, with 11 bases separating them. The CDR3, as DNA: TGTGCCAGCAGTGAATCAAAGGGTTACCAGCCCCAGCATTTT. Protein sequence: CASSESKGYQPQHF.

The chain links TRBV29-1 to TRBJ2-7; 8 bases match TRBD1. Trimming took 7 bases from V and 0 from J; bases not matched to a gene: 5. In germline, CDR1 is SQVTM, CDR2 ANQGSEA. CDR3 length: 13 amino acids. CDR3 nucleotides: TGCAGCGCCGGACAGGGAGCCTCCTACGAGCAGTACTTC. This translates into CSAGQGASYEQYF.

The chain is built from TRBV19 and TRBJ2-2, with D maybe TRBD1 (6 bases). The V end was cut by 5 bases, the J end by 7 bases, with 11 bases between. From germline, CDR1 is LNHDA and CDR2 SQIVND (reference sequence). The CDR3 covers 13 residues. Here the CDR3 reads CASSVGAIGELFF. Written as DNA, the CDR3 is TGTGCCAGTAGTGTGGGGGCGATCGGGGAGCTGTTTTTT.

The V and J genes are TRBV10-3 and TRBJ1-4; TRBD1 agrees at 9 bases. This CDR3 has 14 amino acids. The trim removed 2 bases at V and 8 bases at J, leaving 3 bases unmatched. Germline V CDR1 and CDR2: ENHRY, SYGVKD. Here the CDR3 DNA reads TGTGCCATCAGTGAGGGACAGGGGATCGAAAAACTGTTTTTT. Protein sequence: CAISEGQGIEKLFF.

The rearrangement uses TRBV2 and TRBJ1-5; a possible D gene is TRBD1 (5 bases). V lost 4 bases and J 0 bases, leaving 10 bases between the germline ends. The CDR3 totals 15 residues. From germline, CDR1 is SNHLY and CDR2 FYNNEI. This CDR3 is CASSAGGASNQPQHF. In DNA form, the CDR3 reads TGTGCCAGCAGTGCAGGAGGGGCTAGCAATCAGCCCCAGCATTTT. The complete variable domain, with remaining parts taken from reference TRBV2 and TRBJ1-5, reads EPEVTQTPSHQVTQMGQEVILRCVPISNHLYFYWYRQILGQKVEFLVSFYNNEISEKSEIFDDQFSVERPDGSNFTLKIRSTKLEDSAMYFCASSAGGASNQPQHFGDGTRLSIL.

The CDR3 region is CASSLATIRGLSDTQYF. The CDR3 DNA reads as TGTGCCAGCAGCTTGGCCACTATAAGGGGCCTTTCAGATACGCAGTATTTT. The genes are TRBV5-4 and TRBJ2-3, with D perhaps matching TRBD1 (5 bases). This CDR3 contains 17 residues. In germline, CDR1 is SGHNT, CDR2 YYREEE (reference sequence). V lost 0 bases to trimming and J lost 4 bases, with 18 bases between them.

The CDR3 DNA reads as TGCAGCCTCGGGCAGGGGAGATCACCCCTCCACTTT. Residues: CSLGQGRSPLHF. The gene calls are TRBV29-1 and TRBJ1-6, with D perhaps TRBD1 (6 bases). The CDR3 contains 12 residues. Trimming cost V 8 bases and J 10 bases, with 15 bases left between them. Germline lookup yields CDR1 SQVTM and CDR2 ANQGSEA.

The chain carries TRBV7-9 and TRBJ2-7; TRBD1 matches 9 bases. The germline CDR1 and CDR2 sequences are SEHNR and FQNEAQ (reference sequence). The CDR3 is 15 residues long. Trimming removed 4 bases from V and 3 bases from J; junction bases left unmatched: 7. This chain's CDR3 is CASSSQGAIIYEQYF. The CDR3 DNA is TGTGCCAGCAGCTCACAGGGGGCTATAATCTACGAGCAGTACTTC.